The TCR beta chain described here comes from a study of T cell repertoires in cytomegalovirus infection. Across the study: It was the public TCR beta signatures that indicated both CMV infection and matching HLA type.

General observations from the study: HLA-C-restricted CMV-specific TCR beta clonotypes were dominant in the ex vivo response. Summed frequency of public TCR beta families distinguished CMV carriers with the relevant HLA.

Germline V gene sequence: CDR1 MNHNY, CDR2 SVGAGI (reference sequence). This CDR3 is built from 13 residues. V lost 2 bases, J lost 1 base, and 5 bases lay in between. TCRdb re-derived calls from the reads in MiXCR, one entry per CDR3 protein. The sample lists approximately 500,000 distinct CDR3 sequences; about 11% were seen once. This clonotype was observed at least ten times. Its antigen is not identified. The V and J genes are TRBV6-6 and TRBJ1-1; D is ambiguous. The source is a human donor in good health (CMV status not recorded). Some clones in this sample may be carry-over from other donors' samples. The sample was PBMCs. In DNA, the CDR3 is TGTGCCAGCAGTTACGTCAAGAACACTGAAGCTTTCTTT. Its protein product is CASSYVKNTEAFF.